The 32 T cell receptor beta chains listed next were all sequenced from one sample in a study of early T cells in non-severe SARS-CoV-2 infection. MiXCR, run by TCRdb on the 5' RACE reads, gives a single entry per CDR3 protein. The data show 70,000 to 75,000 distinct CDR3 sequences, 12% to 15% seen once. Sequenced material: whole blood. The source is an adult who was a healthcare worker with PCR-confirmed SARS-CoV-2 infection or an uninfected control (not recorded which).

In this sample, this clonotype turned up many times. In DNA form, the CDR3 reads TGTGCCAGCAGTCTGGGACTAGCAGAAGAGACCCAGTACTTC. It codes for CASSLGLAEETQYF. The chain carries TRBV7-9 and TRBJ2-5, with TRBD2 identical over 9 bases. The CDR3 has 14 residues. Trimming at V came to 6 bases and at J to 3 bases, leaving 5 bases not matched to a gene. In germline, CDR1 is SEHNR, CDR2 FQNEAQ (reference sequence).

V and J are TRBV7-2 and TRBJ2-3; perhaps TRBD2 as D (6 bases). Germline V gene lookup returns CDR1 SGHTA and CDR2 FQGNSA. The CDR3 length is 13 residues. Trimming took 3 bases from V and 6 from J, leaving 10 bases between them. CDR3 sequence reads: CASSFGGADTQYF. For the CDR3, the DNA is TGTGCCAGCAGCTTTGGCGGGGCCGATACGCAGTATTTT.

This clonotype was seen repeatedly, ten times or more. J is TRBJ1-5 and V is TRBV20-1; D perhaps matches TRBD1 (6 bases). Germline CDR1 DFQATT, CDR2 SNEGSKA (reference sequence). With 6 bases removed from V and 1 base from J, the gap between germline ends came to 16 bases. The CDR3 consists of 15 residues. As DNA, the CDR3 is TGCAGTGCCCCCATCAGGGGCGGGAGCAATCAGCCCCAGCATTTT. This sequence encodes CSAPIRGGSNQPQHF.

This clonotype was detected a few times. The chain couples TRBV6-6 to TRBJ2-3, with TRBD1 matching 7 bases. The J segment lost 4 bases and the V segment lost 5 bases, leaving 9 bases of the junction unmatched. The germline gives CDR1 MNHNY, CDR2 SVGAGI (reference sequence). This CDR3 region has 15 residues. CDR3 DNA: TGTGCCAGCAGTAACCGGGACAGAGAGGCAGATACGCAGTATTTT. As protein: CASSNRDREADTQYF.

At least ten counts were recorded for this clonotype. The chain recombines TRBV7-8 with TRBJ1-4; D is perhaps TRBD1 (5 bases). The V and J ends lost 5 bases and 0 bases respectively, with 19 bases between them. CDR1 SGHVS and CDR2 FQNEAQ come from the germline V gene. This CDR3 has 18 residues. CDR3 nucleotide sequence: TGTGCCAGCAGCCCCAGAACCAGGGACCCCGCAACTAATGAAAAACTGTTTTTT. Translation: CASSPRTRDPATNEKLFF.

The chain uses TRBV6-4 and TRBJ2-2; a weak D match, TRBD2 (5 bases). V was pared by 3 bases and J by 7 bases, with 9 bases between. This CDR3 is built from 13 residues. The germline V gene encodes CDR1 MRHNA and CDR2 SNTAGT. DNA for the CDR3: TGTGCCAGCAGTGATTCGGGGTTCGGGGAGCTGTTTTTT. As protein: CASSDSGFGELFF.

V usage is TRBV27 and J usage is TRBJ2-3; the match to TRBD2 covers 11 bases. The CDR3 sequence is 16 residues long. The V segment lost 3 bases and the J segment 4 bases; nucleotides outside the gene matches: 6. The germline gives CDR1 MNHEY, CDR2 SMNVEV (reference sequence). The CDR3 sequence: CASSLASGGYADTQYF. In nucleotides, the CDR3 is TGTGCCAGCAGTTTGGCTAGCGGGGGGTACGCAGATACGCAGTATTTT.

As to this clonotype: Germline and junction disagree at one end, which may indicate a read error. CDR3 sequence: CASTLQGTGYNVQFF. CDR3 DNA sequence: TGTGCCAGCACCCTCCAGGGGACAGGCTACAATGTGCAGTTCTTC. V is TRBV6-5 and J is TRBJ2-1; 8 nucleotides align to TRBD1. Germline loops: CDR1 MNHEY, CDR2 SVGAGI. This CDR3 has 15 amino acids.

This clonotype has a count of ten or more. The chain has TRBV12-3 or TRBV12-4 and TRBJ2-4, with 8 bases fitting TRBD1. After removal of 6 bases from V and 7 bases from J, the junction contained 8 bases not matched to a gene. The CDR3 runs to 14 residues. This chain's CDR3 is CASRDRVRGNIQYF. The CDR3 DNA reads as TGTGCCAGCAGGGACAGGGTGAGAGGTAACATTCAGTACTTC.

J is TRBJ1-1 and V is TRBV14; maybe TRBD1 (5 bases). With 2 bases removed from V and 6 bases from J, the gap between germline ends came to 19 bases. The length of the CDR3 is 16 residues. Germline CDR1 and CDR2: SGHDN and FVKESK. The CDR3 is CASSQQATRSGAEAFF. The CDR3 bases are TGTGCCAGCAGCCAACAGGCCACGCGGTCGGGGGCTGAAGCTTTCTTT.

Many counts were recorded for this clonotype. The chain joins TRBV28 to TRBJ2-3; perhaps TRBD2 as D (6 bases). CDR1 and CDR2 from the germline V gene are MDHEN and SYDVKM. V was shortened by 6 bases and J by 8 bases, with 18 bases between the two germline ends. This CDR3 is built from 14 residues. The CDR3 region is CASSLGGTLGTQYF. The CDR3 bases are TGTGCCAGCAGCCTAGGAGGGACCCTAGGTACGCAGTATTTT.

This clonotype was detected ten times or more. The chain combines TRBV7-6 with TRBJ1-3; no firm D call. Germline V gene lookup returns CDR1 SGHVS and CDR2 FNYEAQ. V gave up 4 bases and J gave up 0 bases, with 7 bases separating them. CDR3 length equals 14 residues. CDR3 sequence (DNA): TGTGCCAGCAGCTCGGGAAGCTCTGGAAACACCATATATTTT. Amino acids: CASSSGSSGNTIYF.

This clonotype was seen a few times. The V gene is TRBV7-6, the J gene TRBJ2-5; possible D gene TRBD1, 5 bases. This CDR3 is built from 14 residues. Trimming cost V 5 bases and J 4 bases, with 14 bases left between them. Germline values: CDR1 SGHVS, CDR2 FNYEAQ. The DNA for the CDR3 is TGTGCCAGCAGCCCATCAAGGACAAGAGAGACCCAGTACTTC. Its translation: CASSPSRTRETQYF.

The V and J genes are TRBV11-2 and TRBJ1-1; D call uncertain. Germline V CDR1 and CDR2: SGHAT, FQNNGV. The CDR3 runs 13 residues. V gave up 6 bases and J gave up 1 base, with 9 bases separating them. The CDR3, as DNA: TGTGCCAGCAGGTTTAGGGAGAACACTGAAGCTTTCTTT. Residues: CASRFRENTEAFF.

This clonotype was seen a handful of times. The rearrangement links TRBV29-1 to TRBJ2-3; D gene unclear. The V and J ends lost 0 bases and 0 bases respectively, with 7 bases between them. Germline V gene lookup returns CDR1 SQVTM and CDR2 ANQGSEA. This CDR3 spans 14 amino acids. CDR3 nucleotides: TGCAGCGTTGAAGATAGCTCCAGCACAGATACGCAGTATTTT. Translated: CSVEDSSSTDTQYF.

This clonotype has a count of ten or more. V gene TRBV6-2 or TRBV6-3 combines with J gene TRBJ2-7; D is undetermined. Trimming shortened V by 5 bases and J by 1 base, and 6 bases separated the two germline ends. This CDR3 has 12 residues. CDR1 is MNHEY and CDR2 is SVGEGT in the germline V gene. In nucleotides, the CDR3 is TGTGCCAGCAGTGAGGCTTCCTACGAGCAGTACTTC. It yields the protein CASSEASYEQYF.

This clonotype was seen a handful of times. This sequence joins TRBV7-9 and TRBJ2-3; D might be TRBD1 (7 bases). The V and J ends lost 4 bases and 1 base respectively, with 18 bases between them. Germline V gene sequence: CDR1 SEHNR, CDR2 FQNEAQ (reference sequence). The CDR3 extends over 17 amino acids. The CDR3 DNA is TGTGCCAGCAGCTCCTTGCCCGGAGGGACAGGCACAGATACGCAGTATTTT. As protein: CASSSLPGGTGTDTQYF.

The chain recombines TRBV7-2 with TRBJ2-1; 10 nucleotides align to TRBD2. The CDR3 loop spans 15 amino acids. V trimming: 6 bases; J trimming: 1 base; junction bases outside the gene matches: 3. Germline loops: CDR1 SGHTA, CDR2 FQGNSA. The CDR3, as DNA: TGTGCCAGCAGGAGGACTAGCGGATCCTACAATGAGCAGTTCTTC. This translates into CASRRTSGSYNEQFF. Full variable domain (rest looked up from reference TRBV7-2 and TRBJ2-1): GAGVSQSPSNKVTEKGKDVELRCDPISGHTALYWYRQSLGQGLEFLIYFQGNSAPDKSGLPSDRFSAERTGGSVSTLTIQRTQQEDSAVYLCASRRTSGSYNEQFFGPGTRLTVL.

This clonotype was detected only a few times. The CDR3 loop is CSVEGGLQGEPGYTF. DNA for the CDR3: TGCAGCGTTGAAGGCGGTTTACAGGGGGAACCTGGCTACACCTTC. The chain couples TRBV29-1 to TRBJ1-2; 8 positions agree with TRBD1. Germline V gene sequence: CDR1 SQVTM, CDR2 ANQGSEA. The CDR3 contains 15 residues. V dropped 1 base and J dropped 7; count of bases not matched to a gene: 11.

This clonotype was seen ten or more times. The chain joins TRBV28 to TRBJ1-1, with D possibly being TRBD1 (6 bases). Trimming cost V 7 bases and J 3 bases, with 18 bases left between them. CDR1 is MDHEN, CDR2 SYDVKM, per germline. This CDR3 has 15 amino acids. The CDR3, as DNA: TGTGCCAGCAAGACTATATGGGGGGGGCACACTGAAGCTTTCTTT. The encoded protein is CASKTIWGGHTEAFF.

This clonotype was found a few times. V usage is TRBV10-1 and J usage is TRBJ2-2; D ambiguous. CDR3 size: 16 residues. The germline CDR1 and CDR2 sequences are WNHNN and SYGVQD (reference sequence). V lost 3 bases to trimming and J lost 2 bases, with 13 bases between them. The CDR3 loop is CASSDRKASNTGELFF. CDR3 in DNA: TGCGCCAGCAGTGATCGCAAGGCCTCCAACACCGGGGAGCTGTTTTTT.

This clonotype has at least ten counts. This chain joins TRBV27 and TRBJ1-6; unclear D gene. The V end lost 4 bases, the J end lost 7 bases, and 17 bases lay between the germline ends. Germline V gene sequence: CDR1 MNHEY, CDR2 SMNVEV (reference sequence). This CDR3 is 16 amino acids long. The CDR3 reads CASSSLSSGYNSPLHF. The CDR3 DNA reads as TGTGCCAGCAGTTCACTCTCATCCGGGTACAATTCACCCCTCCACTTT.

At least ten counts were recorded for this clonotype. This chain uses TRBV20-1 with TRBJ1-1; D uncertain. The CDR3 loop spans 13 amino acids. Germline loops: CDR1 DFQATT, CDR2 SNEGSKA (reference sequence). V lost 5 bases and J lost 2, with 12 bases in between. This CDR3 is CSASRTANTEAFF. The CDR3 DNA follows: TGCAGTGCTTCTCGCACAGCTAACACTGAAGCTTTCTTT.

The genes are TRBV7-2 and TRBJ1-1; D remains ambiguous. Germline CDR1 and CDR2: SGHTA and FQGNSA. V lost 3 bases and J 0 bases, leaving 8 bases between the germline ends. This CDR3 contains 14 residues. The CDR3 coding sequence is TGTGCCAGCAGCTTGGCGATGATGAACACTGAAGCTTTCTTT. This codes for CASSLAMMNTEAFF.

Ten or more counts support this clonotype. The chain is built from TRBV15 and TRBJ2-1; no clear D gene. This CDR3 spans 14 amino acids. The V end lost 1 base, the J end lost 5 bases, and 9 bases lay between the germline ends. Germline values: CDR1 LNHNV, CDR2 YYDKDF (reference sequence). CDR3 sequence: CATSRVVSDNEQFF. CDR3 DNA: TGTGCCACCAGCAGAGTTGTAAGTGACAATGAGCAGTTCTTC.

This chain uses TRBV6-5 with TRBJ1-2, with D tentatively TRBD1 (6 bases). V lost 10 bases and J 4 bases, leaving 7 bases between the germline ends. The germline gives CDR1 MNHEY, CDR2 SVGAGI. This CDR3 is built from 10 residues. In nucleotides, the CDR3 is TGTGCCACCAGGGGCTATGGCTACACCTTC. Its translation is CATRGYGYTF.

This clonotype was detected only a few times. The rearrangement uses TRBV7-2 and TRBJ2-3; 11 nucleotides agree with TRBD2. The V gene's germline CDR1 is SGHTA and CDR2 FQGNSA. CDR3 length: 16 amino acids. The ends lost 6 bases at V and 5 bases at J; junction bases unmatched: 10. The CDR3 DNA is TGTGCCAGCAGTCGAGGTCTAGCGGGGGGTGGAGATACGCAGTATTTT. It translates to CASSRGLAGGGDTQYF.

In DNA form, the CDR3 reads TGTGCCAGTAGAACCACGGGACCCACAGATACGCAGTATTTT. This gives the protein CASRTTGPTDTQYF. The genes are TRBV19 and TRBJ2-3, with D tentatively TRBD1 or TRBD2 (5 bases each). The CDR3 contains 14 residues. Germline CDR1 and CDR2: LNHDA and SQIVND (reference sequence). The V end lost 6 bases, the J end lost 2 bases, and 12 bases lay between the germline ends.

The chain employs TRBV28 and TRBJ2-3; either TRBD1 or TRBD2 may supply D (5 bases each). V shed 2 bases and J shed 4 bases, with 7 bases lying between them. The CDR3 is 13 amino acids. Germline V gene lookup returns CDR1 MDHEN and CDR2 SYDVKM. This chain's CDR3 is CASSLVGADTQYF. The CDR3 DNA follows: TGTGCCAGCAGTTTAGTGGGGGCAGATACGCAGTATTTT.

This clonotype was seen more than once but under ten times. The chain is built from TRBV10-3 and TRBJ1-4; possibly TRBD1 for D (5 bases). CDR3 length equals 15 residues. The ends were cut back, 0 bases at V and 7 bases at J, with 12 bases in the middle. The germline V gene encodes CDR1 ENHRY and CDR2 SYGVKD. This chain's CDR3 is CAISESGARFEKLFF. The CDR3, as DNA: TGTGCCATCAGTGAGTCAGGGGCGCGTTTTGAAAAACTGTTTTTT.

This clonotype has at least ten counts. The chain combines TRBV12-5 with TRBJ1-2; the match to TRBD1 covers 8 bases. There are 15 residues in the CDR3. With V trimmed by 5 bases and J by 7 bases, 12 bases remained unmatched. The germline CDR1 and CDR2 sequences are LGHNT and FRNRAP. This CDR3 reads CASGPTRGLRSGYTF. In DNA, the CDR3 is TGTGCTAGTGGTCCAACCAGGGGGCTAAGGAGTGGCTACACCTTC.

The gene calls are TRBV28 and TRBJ1-4; a possible D gene is TRBD1 (6 bases). The ends were cut back, 7 bases at V and 9 bases at J, with 24 bases in the middle. Germline V CDR1 and CDR2: MDHEN, SYDVKM. This CDR3 contains 16 residues. Here the CDR3 reads CASNFVSVGGEKKLFF. DNA for the CDR3: TGTGCCAGCAACTTTGTTAGCGTAGGGGGTGAGAAAAAACTGTTTTTT.